This note documents a single TCR beta chain sequence. What antigen it recognizes has not been identified. Per-base quality was not reported, and no clone a single base away is much larger than it. The immunoSEQ Assay, a bias-controlled multiplex PCR, was used to amplify TCRbeta CDR3 regions from genomic DNA. From the authors' description of their analysis: Within the assay, amplification of reference gene primers was used to estimate how many nucleated cells each sample contained. Sequence reads were collapsed and filtered to measure the absolute abundance of every unique TCRbeta CDR3 rearrangement. Productive Simpson clonality was computed per sample as the square root of Simpson's diversity index over productive rearrangements. In its TCRdb copy, this immuneACCESS table keeps in-frame sequences only and misses some clones. Where compared with another copy, unresolved V genes explain less than half of these, and the others have no known cause. The D gene and trimming were derived from the DNA, and the V and J assignments and clone size from that table. This sample gives a few hundred thousand clones in total; roughly four fifths of them show up just once. The ten largest clones capture roughly 5.1% of the sample.

This record comes from a study of blood T cell repertoires in COVID-19 (dated by TCRdb to the early 2020s). Regarding the complete study: Samples covering the acute and convalescent phases of COVID-19 were provided by collaborators in the United States, Italy and Spain. The prospective study material was composed of cDNA or gDNA derived from T cells, B-cell-depleted T cells, or PBMCs. Deeply sampled blood TCRbeta repertoires from subjects exposed to, actively infected with, or recovered from COVID-19 were included in the dataset. The repertoires were released in a freely available public database intended as a resource for research on the immune response to SARS-CoV-2. Samples were obtained from the ongoing ImmuneRACE study (first 160 participants) and from 1,000 to 1,500 subjects provided by 6 global collaborators. Sample metadata almost always included a de-identified subject ID, COVID-19 status, age in years and sex. Where available, HLA class I and class II types were taken from metadata supplied by the sample provider and were not determined by assay-based typing.

Enrolling through a virtual design, the prospective study's participants ranged in age from roughly 18 to 95 years and lived across more than 20 United States geographic areas. In the prospective study, participants were assigned to cohorts based on the clinical history participants reported in a screening survey and a study questionnaire. Recovered participants in ImmuneRACE Cohort 3 were defined by two consecutive negative NP/OP PCR tests, clearance by a healthcare professional, or resolution of symptoms. Mobile phlebotomists in the prospective study collected whole blood, serum and a nasopharyngeal or oropharyngeal swab from every participant. Participants in the prospective study had the option to provide additional blood draws and questionnaires over a roughly 2-month period. Before DNA extraction, prospective study blood samples were shipped either frozen or at room temperature. The CDR3 has 18 amino acids, counting the end cysteine and phenylalanine. Only CDR3 DNA is held: 54 bases, read in frame from base 1. Here V drops 1 base and J drops 1 base, and the junction holds 10 bases not matched to any gene. From the germline V gene, CDR1 is SGHRS and CDR2 is YFSETQ.

Overall study results and their limits: The quantity of clinical and demographic metadata differed by source and by participant and was supplied without curation.

The TCR originated in a woman in her 50s who had recovered from COVID-19. What was sequenced was PBMCs or T cells enriched from blood (not recorded which). The sequence links TRBV5-1 to TRBJ2-1; 8 middle bases align to TRBD2. The nucleotides read TGCGCCAGCAGCTTGTCGGCCGGGAGGGGGAGGTCCTACAATGAGCAGTTCTTC. Its protein is CASSLSAGRGRSYNEQFF.